This T cell receptor beta chain was retrieved from a study of blood T cell repertoires in COVID-19. V was pared by 1 base and J by 1 base, with 13 bases between. The CDR3 has 17 residues. Germline CDR1 is SGHVS and CDR2 is FNYEAQ. Under the authors' procedure: Amplifying reference gene primers gave estimates of nucleated cell counts. Libraries were prepared by immunoSEQ multiplex PCR; TCRdb keeps only in-frame clonotypes and omits some of them. That table supplies the V and J calls and clone size; D and trimming were determined from the DNA. The repertoire consists of about 200,000 clones, with 80% to 85% occurring once and the leading ten covering around 9.3%.

The chain carries TRBV7-6 and TRBJ2-2, with a weak D call TRBD1 (5 bases). The clonotype comes from a woman between 45 and 65 years old with acute COVID-19. Sequencing was carried out using PBMCs or T cells enriched from blood (not recorded which). The CDR3 DNA reads TGTGCCAGCAGCTTAGTCAGTAGGGGCGAGAACACCGGGGAGCTGTTTTTT. This gives the protein CASSLVSRGENTGELFF.